The rows below give T cell receptor beta chains drawn from one sample of a study of control samples from healthy donors and cancer patients. Clones were read by immunoSEQ multiplex PCR, and TCRdb kept only the in-frame ones, dropping some. The sample consists of some 64,000 clones, 70% to 90% of them appearing once. The sequenced material came from PBMCs. These receptors came from a woman in her 50s with head and neck cancer. CDR3s include the opening cysteine and the closing phenylalanine or tryptophan. A D gene is named only where the DNA matches it firmly. Only part of the rows carry a size: once, few, many, or a class if the clone is expanded.

-	TRBJ1-1	TRBV6-5	-	CASSYRDSRTEAFF	TGTGCCAGCAGTTACAGGGATAGTCGGACTGAAGCTTTCTTT
-	TRBJ1-2	TRBV5-6	-	CASSLDGRDYGYTF	TGTGCCAGCAGCTTGGACGGGCGAGATTATGGCTACACCTTC
TRBD2	TRBJ2-5	TRBV7-6	few	CASSFLAGESETQYF	TGTGCCAGCAGCTTCCTAGCGGGGGAGAGCGAGACCCAGTACTTC
-	TRBJ2-4	TRBV3-1/TRBV3-2	-	CASSHVTGQPLAKNIQYF	TGTGCCAGCAGCCACGTGACAGGCCAACCTCTAGCCAAAAACATTCAGTACTTC
-	TRBJ1-6	TRBV6-5	-	CASSYISGDRSPLHF	TGTGCCAGCAGTTATATCTCTGGGGATCGCTCACCCCTCCACTTT
-	TRBJ2-3	TRBV19	-	CASSIDGRGGLDTQYF	TGTGCCAGTAGTATAGATGGACGAGGGGGTCTAGATACGCAGTATTTT
-	TRBJ1-3	TRBV2	once	CASSTVFAGNTIYF	TGTGCCAGCAGTACAGTCTTCGCTGGAAACACCATATATTTT
-	TRBJ2-5	TRBV18	-	CASSGQPQETQYF	TGTGCCAGCTCCGGACAGCCCCAAGAGACCCAGTACTTC
TRBD2	TRBJ2-5	TRBV9	-	CASSAQTSGKETQYF	TGTGCCAGCAGCGCCCAGACTAGCGGCAAAGAGACCCAGTACTTC
TRBD1	TRBJ2-7	TRBV5-5	-	CASSLRDSSYEQYF	TGTGCCAGCAGCTTGCGGGACAGCTCCTACGAGCAGTACTTC
TRBD2	TRBJ2-3	TRBV3-1/TRBV3-2	-	CASSQEGAGADTQYF	TGTGCCAGCAGCCAGGAAGGAGCGGGAGCCGATACGCAGTATTTT
-	TRBJ1-5	TRBV7-2	few	CASSAYTRGGNQPQHF	TGTGCCAGCAGCGCCTATACTAGGGGCGGCAATCAGCCCCAGCATTTT
TRBD1	TRBJ1-6	TRBV27	once	CASSRTDRVRLNSPLHF	TGTGCCAGCAGTCGGACGGACAGGGTACGACTTAATTCACCCCTCCACTTT
TRBD1	TRBJ2-5	TRBV7-9	-	CASSLGGGLETQYF	TGTGCCAGCAGCTTAGGAGGGGGCCTTGAGACCCAGTACTTC
-	TRBJ2-5	TRBV6-2/TRBV6-3	-	CASSLGIILQVETQYF	TGTGCCAGCAGCCTGGGGATAATTCTTCAGGTAGAGACCCAGTACTTC
TRBD1	TRBJ1-5	TRBV10-3	-	CAISESGTARSHF	TGTGCCATCAGTGAGTCCGGGACAGCCCGTTCGCATTTT
-	TRBJ1-5	TRBV4-1	-	CASSPDIGNQPQHF	TGCGCCAGCAGCCCGGACATTGGCAATCAGCCCCAGCATTTT
-	TRBJ2-4	TRBV11-2	-	CASSMLEERNIQYF	TGTGCCAGCAGCATGTTGGAGGAACGAAACATTCAGTACTTC
-	TRBJ1-3	TRBV4-3	-	CASSQGTASGNTIYF	TGCGCCAGCAGCCAAGGGACAGCCTCTGGAAACACCATATATTTT
-	TRBJ1-2	TRBV6-5	once	CASSPEAPARGGYTF	TGTGCCAGCAGCCCAGAAGCACCCGCCAGGGGCGGCTACACCTTC
-	TRBJ1-4	TRBV5-1	-	CASSLGEGGEKLFF	TGCGCCAGCAGCTTGGGGGAAGGGGGTGAAAAACTGTTTTTT
TRBD2	TRBJ2-5	TRBV18	-	CASSPLAGGETQYF	TGTGCCAGCTCACCCCTAGCGGGAGGAGAGACCCAGTACTTC
TRBD1	TRBJ2-5	TRBV3-1/TRBV3-2	-	CASSQKIDRGETQYF	TGTGCCAGCAGCCAAAAAATCGACAGGGGAGAGACCCAGTACTTC
-	TRBJ1-1	TRBV11-2	once	CASSSHAGQRHF	TGTGCCAGCAGCTCCCATGCGGGGCAGAGACATTTT
-	TRBJ2-6	TRBV5-1	-	CASTGTLLSGANVLTF	TGCGCCAGTACCGGGACACTTCTTTCTGGGGCCAACGTCCTGACTTTC
-	TRBJ1-2	TRBV7-2	-	CASSAGQTENYGYTF	TGTGCCAGCAGCGCCGGGCAGACAGAGAACTATGGCTACACCTTC
-	TRBJ2-3	TRBV10-2	-	CASSDWGGADTQYF	TGCGCCAGCAGTGATTGGGGTGGGGCAGATACGCAGTATTTT
-	TRBJ1-6	TRBV2	-	CASSERIARSSYNSPLHF	TGTGCCAGCAGTGAAAGAATCGCCAGGAGCTCCTATAATTCACCCCTCCACTTT
-	TRBJ2-5	TRBV5-1	-	CASNQGLGTKETQYF	TGCGCCAGCAACCAAGGTTTAGGCACTAAAGAGACCCAGTACTTC
TRBD1	TRBJ1-5	TRBV28	-	CASTPSGQGVSNQPQHF	TGTGCCAGCACCCCTTCGGGGCAGGGGGTAAGCAATCAGCCCCAGCATTTT
-	TRBJ1-2	TRBV10-1	-	CASSEPLLGHNYGYTF	TGCGCCAGCAGTGAACCGCTTTTAGGACACAACTATGGCTACACCTTC
-	TRBJ1-3	TRBV21-1	-	CASTERVDRQLSGNTIYF	TGTGCCAGCACCGAAAGGGTGGACAGACAACTCTCTGGAAACACCATATATTTT
-	TRBJ1-6	TRBV30	-	CAWRGMDNSPLHF	TGTGCCTGGAGAGGGATGGATAATTCACCCCTCCACTTT
-	TRBJ2-6	TRBV5-4	-	CASSLDAGSGANVLTF	TGTGCCAGCAGCTTGGACGCTGGATCTGGGGCCAACGTCCTGACTTTC
TRBD1	TRBJ2-1	TRBV6-1	-	CASSETPPGTGNEQFF	TGTGCCAGCAGTGAAACCCCCCCCGGGACAGGGAATGAGCAGTTCTTC
-	TRBJ2-7	TRBV19	-	CASSIYPYEQYF	TGTGCCAGTAGTATCTACCCGTACGAGCAGTACTTC
-	TRBJ2-3	TRBV23-1	-	CASSQSRDSTDTQYF	TGCGCCAGCAGTCAATCGAGGGACAGCACAGATACGCAGTATTTT
-	TRBJ1-5	TRBV21-1	-	CASTQAPGACNNQPQHF	TGTGCCAGCACTCAAGCCCCGGGGGCGTGTAACAATCAGCCCCAGCATTTT
-	TRBJ2-1	TRBV2	-	CASSDTLSYNEQFF	TGTGCCAGCAGTGATACTCTCTCCTACAATGAGCAGTTCTTC
-	TRBJ1-4	TRBV7-2	-	CASSLAGGTNEKLFF	TGTGCCAGCAGCTTAGCGGGGGGGACTAATGAAAAACTGTTTTTT
-	TRBJ2-1	TRBV24-1	-	CATSDPIRTNEQFF	TGTGCCACCAGTGACCCCATCCGGACCAATGAGCAGTTCTTC
-	TRBJ2-3	TRBV7-2	once	CASSLAPGTSTDTQYF	TGTGCCAGCAGCTTAGCTCCGGGGACTAGCACAGATACGCAGTATTTT